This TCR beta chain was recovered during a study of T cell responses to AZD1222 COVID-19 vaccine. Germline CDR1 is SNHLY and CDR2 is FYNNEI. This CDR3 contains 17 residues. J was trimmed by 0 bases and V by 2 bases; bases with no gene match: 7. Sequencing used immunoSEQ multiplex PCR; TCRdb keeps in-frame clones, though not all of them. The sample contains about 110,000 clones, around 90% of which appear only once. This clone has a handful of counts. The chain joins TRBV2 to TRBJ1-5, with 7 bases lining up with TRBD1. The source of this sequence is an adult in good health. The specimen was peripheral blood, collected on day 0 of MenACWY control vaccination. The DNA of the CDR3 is TGTGCCAGCAGTGAAAGAGGACAGGAGGATAGCAATCAGCCCCAGCATTTT. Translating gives CASSERGQEDSNQPQHF.